This T cell receptor (beta chain) is from a study of T cell responses to AZD1222 COVID-19 vaccine. The wider study: Second doses at about 4 or about 12 weeks were pooled. Regarding the study as a whole: Reports say nearly half of spike-specific TCRs go after unmutated variant regions.

Details on this clone: Antigen specificity is unknown. The junction and the germline gene differ at one end; a read error may be behind it.

Some clones are missing from TCRdb's copy, which holds only in-frame ones; the method was immunoSEQ multiplex PCR. This sample yields 93,000 or so clones, of which 80% to 90% are seen a single time; 20% to 25% belongs to the top ten. The length of the CDR3 is 18 residues. The germline gives CDR1 SGDLS, CDR2 YYNGEE. This sample comprised peripheral blood, obtained on day 0 of AZD1222 vaccination. This TCR came from an adult in good health. This chain uses TRBV9 with TRBJ1-2; 7 positions match TRBD1. CDR3 in amino acids: CASSSRGRQGVGFSRLDF. The CDR3 region has the DNA TGTGCCAGCAGCTCCCGCGGGCGACAGGGCGTGGGTTTTTCCAGGCTCGACTTC.